Described below is a single T cell receptor (beta chain) sequence and its context. One end of the junction varies from germline; a read error may be responsible. Germline loops: CDR1 SGHRS, CDR2 YFSETQ. This CDR3 comprises 16 residues. TCRdb passed the RT-PCR reads through MiXCR, listing each CDR3 protein once. The sample has around 700,000 distinct CDR3 sequences; about 14% are singletons. The specimen sequenced was memory CD4+ T cells from blood. This clonotype originated in a female donor in good health, serving as a healthy control. This rearrangement joins TRBV5-1 to TRBJ2-2, with D possibly being TRBD2 (5 bases). The CDR3 bases are TGCGCCAGCAGCCCCCGCGAGGGAAGGAACCCCGGGGAGCTGTTTTTT. It is translated as CASSPREGRNPGELFF.